Presented here are 7 T cell receptor beta chains from one specimen sequenced in a study of cytomegalovirus exposure and HLA in healthy donors. Both 60 Vbeta primers and 13 Jbeta primers went into the PCR. Clones were sequenced by immunoSEQ multiplex PCR, and TCRdb holds only the in-frame ones, with some missing. Counted here are over 150,000 clones, 80% occurring once; the ten biggest clones make up about 2%. Sequenced material: PBMCs. Receptors originate from a human donor in good health.

This chain joins TRBV11-2 and TRBJ2-5; 10 bases agree with TRBD2. The CDR3 runs to 16 residues. V shed 4 bases and J 3 bases; nucleotides not matched to a gene: 8. Looked up from germline, CDR1 is SGHAT and CDR2 is FQNNGV. The CDR3 DNA sequence: TGTGCCAGCAGCTCAGGGAGAACTAGCGGGGAAGAGACCCAGTACTTC. Its translation: CASSSGRTSGEETQYF.

Only a few counts were recorded for this clone. This rearrangement joins TRBV6-6 to TRBJ2-1; a weak D match, TRBD1 (6 bases). Germline V lookup: CDR1 MNHNY, CDR2 SVGAGI (reference sequence). The ends were cut back, 6 bases at V and 2 bases at J, with 17 bases in the middle. The length of the CDR3 is 16 residues. CDR3: CASRKSQGLPYNEQFF. The CDR3 region has the DNA TGTGCCAGCAGGAAATCACAGGGTTTACCCTACAATGAGCAGTTCTTC.

The chain couples TRBV7-9 to TRBJ1-1; D possibly corresponds to TRBD1 (5 bases). CDR1 is SEHNR, CDR2 FQNEAQ, per germline (reference sequence). This CDR3 region has 15 residues. The ends were cut back, 5 bases at V and 4 bases at J, with 17 bases in the middle. CDR3 DNA: TGTGCCAGCAGCCGACCTTCCCCAGGGCCCACTGAAGCTTTCTTT. Protein: CASSRPSPGPTEAFF. Using reference TRBV7-9 and TRBJ1-1 for the parts outside the CDR3, the full variable domain is DTGVSQNPRHKITKRGQNVTFRCDPISEHNRLYWYRQTLGQGPEFLTYFQNEAQLEKSRLLSDRFSAERPKGSFSTLEIQRTEQGDSAMYLCASSRPSPGPTEAFFGQGTRLTVV.

V is TRBV28 and J is TRBJ2-5; TRBD2 agrees at 7 bases. V was pared by 4 bases and J by 4 bases, with 6 bases of the junction left unmatched. The germline V gene has CDR1 MDHEN and CDR2 SYDVKM. CDR3 length: 14 amino acids. The CDR3 is CASSSPGGGETQYF. CDR3 coding DNA: TGTGCCAGCAGTTCGCCCGGCGGGGGAGAGACCCAGTACTTC.

V usage is TRBV27 and J usage is TRBJ2-6, with D hard to call. This CDR3 contains 14 residues. V was clipped by 8 bases and J by 0 bases, with 8 bases between them. Germline CDR1 reads MNHEY; CDR2 reads SMNVEV (reference sequence). CDR3 coding DNA: TGTGCCAGCCGTGGGCTCTCTGGGGCCAACGTCCTGACTTTC. This codes for CASRGLSGANVLTF.

The chain recombines TRBV5-6 with TRBJ1-1; D unclear. V was pared by 0 bases and J by 12 bases, with 27 bases between. The CDR3 spans 17 residues. The germline V gene encodes CDR1 SGHDT and CDR2 YYEEEE. As DNA, the CDR3 is TGTGCCAGCAGCTTGGCCCAGGACGGAGGGTTATTCGTCTATACTTTCTTT. Amino acids: CASSLAQDGGLFVYTFF.

V and J are TRBV4-1 and TRBJ2-1; 7 nucleotides align to TRBD2. Germline CDR1 reads MGHRA; CDR2 reads YSYEKL. V was clipped by 6 bases and J by 10 bases; unmatched bases: 12. The CDR3 length is 14 residues. The CDR3 loop reads CASSMGGTFLEQFF. Written as DNA, the CDR3 is TGCGCCAGCAGTATGGGGGGGACTTTTCTGGAGCAGTTCTTC.